This T cell receptor beta chain was identified in a study of OX40 agonist ivuxolimab in advanced cancers. Libraries were prepared by immunoSEQ multiplex PCR; TCRdb keeps only in-frame clonotypes and omits some of them. Found here are some 58,000 clones, roughly nine tenths of them singletons; the top ten hold less than 0.85%. Comment on this clone: What it binds is unknown.

Study-level results: There was clonal expansion of CD4+ and CD8+ blood T cells by week 6 at 0.1 to 3.0 mg/kg. There were, on average, more expanded clones in CD8+ T cells than in CD4+.

CDR3 length: 12 amino acids. V lost 4 bases and J lost 7, with 11 bases in between. Per germline, CDR1 SQVTM and CDR2 ANQGSEA. The TCR sequence derives from an adult with an advanced solid tumor such as melanoma, head and neck, liver or kidney cancer. This rearrangement joins TRBV29-1 to TRBJ1-3, with a possible D match to TRBD1 (6 bases). The sample consisted of CD4+ or CD8+ T cells sorted from blood, taken in a trial of the OX40 agonist ivuxolimab. As DNA, the CDR3 is TGCAGCGTTGGGGCCAGGGGTAACACCATATATTTT. Residues: CSVGARGNTIYF.